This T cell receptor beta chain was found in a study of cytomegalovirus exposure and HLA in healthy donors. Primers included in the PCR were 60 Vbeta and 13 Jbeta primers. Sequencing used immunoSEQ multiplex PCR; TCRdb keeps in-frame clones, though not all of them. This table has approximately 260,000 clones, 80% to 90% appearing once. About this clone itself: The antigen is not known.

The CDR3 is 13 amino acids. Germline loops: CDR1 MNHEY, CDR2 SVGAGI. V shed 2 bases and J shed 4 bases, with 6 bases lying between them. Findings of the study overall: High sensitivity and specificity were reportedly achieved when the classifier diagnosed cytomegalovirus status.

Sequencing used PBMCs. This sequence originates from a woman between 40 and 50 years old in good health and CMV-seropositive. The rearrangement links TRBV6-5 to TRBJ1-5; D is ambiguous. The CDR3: CASSYERNQPQHF. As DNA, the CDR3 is TGTGCCAGCAGTTACGAGAGGAATCAGCCCCAGCATTTT.